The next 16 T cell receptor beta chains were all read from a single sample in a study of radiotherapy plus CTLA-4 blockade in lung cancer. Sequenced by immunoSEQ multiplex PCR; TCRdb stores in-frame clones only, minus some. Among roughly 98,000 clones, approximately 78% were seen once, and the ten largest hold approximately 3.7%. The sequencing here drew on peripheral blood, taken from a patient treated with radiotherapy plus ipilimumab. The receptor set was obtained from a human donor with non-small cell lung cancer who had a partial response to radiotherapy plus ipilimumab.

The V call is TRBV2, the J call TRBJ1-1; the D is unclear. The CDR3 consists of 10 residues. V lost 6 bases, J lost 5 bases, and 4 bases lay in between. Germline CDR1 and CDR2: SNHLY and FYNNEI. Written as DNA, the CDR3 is TGTGCCAGCAGAATAACTGAAGCTTTCTTT. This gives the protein CASRITEAFF.

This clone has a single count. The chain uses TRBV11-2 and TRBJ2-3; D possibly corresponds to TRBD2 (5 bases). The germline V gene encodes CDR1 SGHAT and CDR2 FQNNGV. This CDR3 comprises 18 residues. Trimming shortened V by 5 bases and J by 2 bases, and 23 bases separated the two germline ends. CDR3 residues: CASSLYRLLAANTDTQYF. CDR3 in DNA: TGTGCCAGCAGCCTATACCGCCTTCTAGCCGCCAACACAGATACGCAGTATTTT.

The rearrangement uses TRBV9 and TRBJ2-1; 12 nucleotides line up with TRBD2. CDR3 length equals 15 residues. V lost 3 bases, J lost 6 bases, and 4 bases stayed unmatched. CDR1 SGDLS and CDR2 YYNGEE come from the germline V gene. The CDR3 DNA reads TGTGCCAGCAGCGCGACTAGCGGGAGAGTCAATGAGCAGTTCTTC. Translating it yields CASSATSGRVNEQFF.

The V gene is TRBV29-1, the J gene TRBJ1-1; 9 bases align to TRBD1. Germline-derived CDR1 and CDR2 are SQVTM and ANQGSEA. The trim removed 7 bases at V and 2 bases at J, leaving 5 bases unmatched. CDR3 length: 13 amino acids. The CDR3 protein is CSGRTGVNTEAFF. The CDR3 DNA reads TGCAGCGGGCGGACAGGGGTTAACACTGAAGCTTTCTTT.

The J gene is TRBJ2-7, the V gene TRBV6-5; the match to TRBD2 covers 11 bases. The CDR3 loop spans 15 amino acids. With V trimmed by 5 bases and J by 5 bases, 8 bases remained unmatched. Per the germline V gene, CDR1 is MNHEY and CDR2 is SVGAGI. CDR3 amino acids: CASSSGLAGSDEQYF. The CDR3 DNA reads TGTGCCAGCAGTAGCGGACTAGCGGGCAGCGACGAGCAGTACTTC.

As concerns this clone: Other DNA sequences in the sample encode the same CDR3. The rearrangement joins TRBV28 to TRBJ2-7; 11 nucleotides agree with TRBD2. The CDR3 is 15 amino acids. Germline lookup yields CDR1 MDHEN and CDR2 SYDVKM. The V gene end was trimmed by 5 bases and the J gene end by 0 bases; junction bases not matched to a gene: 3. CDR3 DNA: TGTGCCAGCAGTCGGGGACTAGCGGACTCCTACGAGCAGTACTTC. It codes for CASSRGLADSYEQYF. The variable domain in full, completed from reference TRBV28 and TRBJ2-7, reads DVKVTQSSRYLVKRTGEKVFLECVQDMDHENMFWYRQDPGLGLRLIYFSYDVKMKEKGDIPEGYSVSREKKERFSLILESASTNQTSMYLCASSRGLADSYEQYFGPGTRLTVT.

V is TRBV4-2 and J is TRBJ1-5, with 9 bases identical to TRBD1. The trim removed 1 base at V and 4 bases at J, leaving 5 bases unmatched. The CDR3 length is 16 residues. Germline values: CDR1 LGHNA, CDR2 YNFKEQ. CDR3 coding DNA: TGTGCCAGCAGCCAAGGCCGGGACAGGGCGAATCAGCCCCAGCATTTT. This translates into CASSQGRDRANQPQHF.

This CDR3 is CAISESGQGNQPQHF. CDR3 sequence (DNA): TGTGCCATCAGTGAGTCTGGACAGGGAAATCAGCCCCAGCATTTT. The J gene is TRBJ1-5, the V gene TRBV10-3; 8 positions agree with TRBD1. V lost 0 bases, J lost 4 bases, and 2 bases stayed unmatched. This CDR3 is 15 amino acids long. CDR1 is ENHRY and CDR2 is SYGVKD in the germline V gene.

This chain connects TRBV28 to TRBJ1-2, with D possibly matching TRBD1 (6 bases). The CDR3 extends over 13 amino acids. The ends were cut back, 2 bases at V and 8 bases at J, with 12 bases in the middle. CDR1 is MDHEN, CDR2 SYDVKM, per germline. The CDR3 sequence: CASSLGGARGYTF. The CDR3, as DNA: TGTGCCAGCAGTTTAGGGGGGGCACGGGGCTACACCTTC.

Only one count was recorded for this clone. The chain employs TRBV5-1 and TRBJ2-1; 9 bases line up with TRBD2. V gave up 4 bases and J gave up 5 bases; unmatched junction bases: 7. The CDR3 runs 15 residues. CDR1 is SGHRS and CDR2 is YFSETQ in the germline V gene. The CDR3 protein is CASSLSGSVNNEQFF. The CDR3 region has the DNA TGCGCCAGCAGCCTTAGCGGGAGTGTCAACAATGAGCAGTTCTTC.

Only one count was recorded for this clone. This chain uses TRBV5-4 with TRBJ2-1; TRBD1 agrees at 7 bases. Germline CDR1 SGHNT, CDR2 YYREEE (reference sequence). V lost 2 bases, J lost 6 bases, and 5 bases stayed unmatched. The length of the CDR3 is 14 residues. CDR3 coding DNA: TGTGCCAGCAGCTTCCGGGACAGACTCAATGAGCAGTTCTTC. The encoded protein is CASSFRDRLNEQFF.

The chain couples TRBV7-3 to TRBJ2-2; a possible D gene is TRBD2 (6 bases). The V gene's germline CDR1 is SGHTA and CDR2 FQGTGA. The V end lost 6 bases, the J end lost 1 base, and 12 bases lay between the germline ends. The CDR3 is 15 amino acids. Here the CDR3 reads CASRSGTGNTGELFF. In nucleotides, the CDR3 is TGTGCCAGCAGATCAGGGACTGGGAACACCGGGGAGCTGTTTTTT.

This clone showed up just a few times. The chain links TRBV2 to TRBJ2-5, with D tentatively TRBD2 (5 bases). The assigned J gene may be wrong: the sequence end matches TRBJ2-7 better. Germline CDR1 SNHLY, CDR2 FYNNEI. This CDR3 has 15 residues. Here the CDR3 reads CASREVGMSSYEQYF. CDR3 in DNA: TGTGCCAGCAGGGAGGTCGGGATGAGCTCCTACGAGCAGTACTTC.

CDR3 residues: CASSFRTSGRSTDTQYF. CDR3 nucleotides: TGTGCCAGCAGCTTTCGAACTAGCGGGAGGTCGACAGATACGCAGTATTTT. The chain recombines TRBV5-4 with TRBJ2-3; 12 bases line up with TRBD2. This CDR3 spans 17 amino acids. V lost 2 bases, J lost 3 bases, and 7 bases stayed unmatched. Looked up from germline, CDR1 is SGHNT and CDR2 is YYREEE (reference sequence).

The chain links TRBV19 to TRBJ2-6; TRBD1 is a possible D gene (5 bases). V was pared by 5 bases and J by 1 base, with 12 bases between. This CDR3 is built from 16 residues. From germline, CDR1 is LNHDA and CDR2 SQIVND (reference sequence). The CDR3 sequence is CASSPQGSSGANVLTF. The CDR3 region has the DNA TGTGCCAGTAGTCCCCAGGGTTCGTCTGGGGCCAACGTCCTGACTTTC. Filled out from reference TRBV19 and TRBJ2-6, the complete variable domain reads DGGITQSPKYLFRKEGQNVTLSCEQNLNHDAMYWYRQDPGQGLRLIYYSQIVNDFQKGDIAEGYSVSREKKESFPLTVTSAQKNPTAFYLCASSPQGSSGANVLTFGAGSRLTVL.

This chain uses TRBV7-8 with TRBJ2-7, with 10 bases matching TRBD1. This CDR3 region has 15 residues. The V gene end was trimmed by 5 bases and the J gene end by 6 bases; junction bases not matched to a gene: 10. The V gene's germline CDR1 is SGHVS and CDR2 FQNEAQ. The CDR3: CASSPVPTGGIEQYF. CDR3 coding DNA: TGTGCCAGCAGCCCCGTACCGACAGGGGGCATCGAGCAGTACTTC.